This T cell receptor (beta chain) appears in the sequencing data of a study of CD8+ T cells in alopecia areata. Treatment here: oral pan-JAK inhibitor, 5-10 mg twice daily. PBMCs, the starting material, were the source of sorted CD4+ and CD8+ T cells. The sequencing template was cDNA reverse transcribed from extracted RNA. Profiling relied on immunoSEQ multiplex PCR, and the TCRdb table lists in-frame clones only, not all of them. In the table there are fewer than 250,000 clones, around 43% of which are singletons. The germline V and J ends were trimmed by 6 bases and 4 bases, with 19 bases remaining between them. CDR1 is MNHEY, CDR2 SVGAGI, per germline. The CDR3 spans 15 residues. Regarding this clone: Antigen specificity is unknown.

Study outcomes and limitations: Patients shared TCRs less clearly than mice did, possibly for HLA-related reasons. Relative to normal scalp, lesional scalp, especially alopecia totalis/universalis, showed higher clonality.

V usage is TRBV6-5 and J usage is TRBJ2-7, with D maybe TRBD1 (6 bases). The sample was CD4+ T cells sorted from blood, taken between weeks 36 and 40, from a patient treated with tofacitinib. This sequence was found in a human donor with alopecia areata. CDR3 region: CASSPDRKPGYEQYF. DNA of the CDR3: TGTGCCAGCAGCCCTGACAGGAAGCCCGGTTACGAGCAGTACTTC.